The 21 T cell receptor beta chains below all came from one sample that was sequenced in a study of regulatory and conventional T cells in RAG deficiency. Clones were read by immunoSEQ multiplex PCR, and TCRdb kept only the in-frame ones, dropping some. The sample shows some 28,000 clones, about 89% of them seen only once. Genomic DNA came from blood regulatory T cells gated CD4+ CD25-high CD127-low. These data also featured in a second study, about regulatory T cells. This second study says: Primers: 52 TRBV forward and 13 TRBJ reverse.

Specimen: Tregs sorted from blood. Every receptor here comes from a human donor in good health.

This rearrangement joins TRBV4-1 to TRBJ2-5; perhaps TRBD1 as D (5 bases). With 4 bases removed from V and 5 bases from J, the gap between germline ends came to 14 bases. The CDR3 totals 14 residues. Per germline, CDR1 MGHRA and CDR2 YSYEKL. The CDR3 nucleotides are TGCGCCAGCAGCCTCACCCAGGGCCGCGAGACCCAGTACTTC. Protein: CASSLTQGRETQYF.

The chain combines TRBV7-3 with TRBJ1-1, with 7 bases that match TRBD1. V shed 4 bases, J shed 0 bases, and the junction held 2 bases outside the gene matches. The CDR3 consists of 14 residues. CDR1 SGHTA and CDR2 FQGTGA come from the germline V gene. The CDR3 region has the DNA TGTGCCAGCAGCTGGGACAGAATGAACACTGAAGCTTTCTTT. It encodes CASSWDRMNTEAFF.

V usage is TRBV18 and J usage is TRBJ1-1, with TRBD1 matching 7 bases. Trimming removed 3 bases from V and 4 bases from J; junction bases left unmatched: 2. This CDR3 has 13 residues. In germline, CDR1 is KGHSH, CDR2 LQKENI. The CDR3 nucleotides are TGTGCCAGCTCACCGCAGGGGGGCACTGAAGCTTTCTTT. Translation gives CASSPQGGTEAFF. Supplemented by reference TRBV18 and TRBJ1-1, the full variable domain reads NAGVMQNPRHLVRRRGQEARLRCSPMKGHSHVYWYRQLPEEGLKFMVYLQKENIIDESGMPKERFSAEFPKEGPSILRIQQVVRGDSAAYFCASSPQGGTEAFFGQGTRLTVV.

The V gene is TRBV7-2, the J gene TRBJ2-7, with D possibly matching TRBD1 (6 bases). The V gene lost 2 bases and the J gene lost 3 bases, with 20 bases spanning the gap. This CDR3 has 17 amino acids. CDR1 is SGHTA and CDR2 is FQGNSA in the germline V gene. The DNA for the CDR3 is TGTGCCAGCAGCTTAAGAGGGGCGGTGGACAGCTTCTACGAGCAGTACTTC. Protein product: CASSLRGAVDSFYEQYF.

The gene calls are TRBV28 and TRBJ2-5, with unresolved D. This CDR3 is built from 15 residues. Per the germline V gene, CDR1 is MDHEN and CDR2 is SYDVKM. Trimming cost V 2 bases and J 2 bases, with 12 bases left between them. The CDR3 region is CASSLRGRPQETQYF. CDR3 nucleotides: TGTGCCAGCAGTTTAAGAGGCAGGCCTCAAGAGACCCAGTACTTC.

The V call is TRBV6-5, the J call TRBJ1-2; TRBD1 aligns across 7 bases. Germline V gene sequence: CDR1 MNHEY, CDR2 SVGAGI. Trimming removed 6 bases from V and 4 bases from J; junction bases left unmatched: 8. The CDR3 spans 14 residues. Here the CDR3 DNA reads TGTGCCAGCAGCCGCAGACAGGGCCTCTATGGCTACACCTTC. This codes for CASSRRQGLYGYTF.

The chain has TRBV5-6 and TRBJ2-7; 10 nucleotides agree with TRBD2. Trimming removed 3 bases from V and 5 bases from J; junction bases left unmatched: 11. CDR1 and CDR2 (germline): SGHDT, YYEEEE. The CDR3 loop spans 16 amino acids. The DNA of the CDR3 is TGTGCCAGCAGCTCGGCCGTAGCGGGGGGCGCCGACGAGCAGTACTTC. It yields the protein CASSSAVAGGADEQYF. The full variable domain, in which reference TRBV5-6 and TRBJ2-7 provide the parts outside the CDR3, is DAGVTQSPTHLIKTRGQQVTLRCSPKSGHDTVSWYQQALGQGPQFIFQYYEEEERQRGNFPDRFSGHQFPNYSSELNVNALLLGDSALYLCASSSAVAGGADEQYFGPGTRLTVT.

The V and J genes are TRBV2 and TRBJ2-6; 8 nucleotides agree with TRBD1. CDR1 SNHLY and CDR2 FYNNEI come from the germline V gene. Trimming removed 6 bases from V and 10 bases from J; junction bases left unmatched: 8. The CDR3 has 14 residues. The CDR3 DNA reads as TGTGCCAGCAGAGATCGGGACAGGCCAAACGTCCTGACTTTC. Translation: CASRDRDRPNVLTF.

V is TRBV29-1 and J is TRBJ2-3; D unresolved. Germline CDR1 is SQVTM and CDR2 is ANQGSEA. V gave up 4 bases and J gave up 4 bases, with 9 bases separating them. The length of the CDR3 is 12 residues. DNA for the CDR3: TGCAGCGTTGGGGCAGTGGCAGATACGCAGTATTTT. Translation gives CSVGAVADTQYF.

V is TRBV6-5 and J is TRBJ2-1; 7 nucleotides agree with TRBD2. The ends lost 6 bases at V and 9 bases at J; junction bases unmatched: 2. This CDR3 is 11 amino acids long. The germline V gene has CDR1 MNHEY and CDR2 SVGAGI. Written as DNA, the CDR3 is TGTGCCAGCAGCCCGGGGGGTGAGCAGTTCTTC. Its translation: CASSPGGEQFF.

The chain joins TRBV29-1 to TRBJ2-7, with 10 bases aligning to TRBD1. V shed 6 bases and J 2 bases; nucleotides not matched to a gene: 13. Germline V lookup: CDR1 SQVTM, CDR2 ANQGSEA. The CDR3 consists of 16 residues. As DNA, the CDR3 is TGCAGCGTCCGCGCGCCGGGACAGGGGCGCCCCTACGAGCAGTACTTC. It specifies CSVRAPGQGRPYEQYF.

The V gene is TRBV5-1, the J gene TRBJ1-3; D unresolved. Germline lookup yields CDR1 SGHRS and CDR2 YFSETQ. The CDR3 totals 16 residues. The ends were cut back, 5 bases at V and 0 bases at J, with 15 bases in the middle. In DNA form, the CDR3 reads TGCGCCAGCAGTGGGTTAGCGGGCTCCTCTGGAAACACCATATATTTT. This gives the protein CASSGLAGSSGNTIYF.

V is TRBV27 and J is TRBJ2-6, with 9 bases that match TRBD1. This CDR3 spans 17 amino acids. J lost 3 bases, V lost 5 bases, and 8 bases had no gene match. Germline CDR1 MNHEY, CDR2 SMNVEV (reference sequence). CDR3 coding DNA: TGTGCCAGCAGTCCATCCGGGACAGGGTTTGGGGCCAACGTCCTGACTTTC. Translation gives CASSPSGTGFGANVLTF.

This chain links TRBV5-4 with TRBJ2-7, with D unresolved. V lost 3 bases and J lost 7, with 8 bases in between. The germline CDR1 and CDR2 sequences are SGHNT and YYREEE (reference sequence). The CDR3 contains 11 residues. The CDR3 protein is CASSSDVEQYF. The CDR3 bases are TGTGCCAGCAGCTCCGACGTTGAGCAGTACTTC.

CDR3 in amino acids: CASSLYSYNSPLHF. The DNA for the CDR3 is TGTGCCAGCAGCTTATACTCCTATAATTCACCCCTCCACTTT. V usage is TRBV5-6 and J usage is TRBJ1-6, with no clear D. Germline V lookup: CDR1 SGHDT, CDR2 YYEEEE. Trimming pared 2 bases from V and 0 bases from J, leaving 3 bases between. This CDR3 contains 14 residues.

The genes are TRBV10-1 and TRBJ2-1, with TRBD2 matching over 7 bases. The CDR3 totals 12 residues. The junction had 1 base not matched to a gene; V was cut back by 1 base and J by 10 bases. The germline gives CDR1 WNHNN, CDR2 SYGVQD (reference sequence). The DNA of the CDR3 is TGCGCCAGCAGTGAGTGGGGGGGGGAGCAGTTCTTC. Protein product: CASSEWGGEQFF.

V and J are TRBV10-1 and TRBJ1-6; D is ambiguous. Germline V gene data show CDR1 as WNHNN and CDR2 as SYGVQD (reference sequence). The germline V and J ends were trimmed by 0 bases and 10 bases, with 7 bases remaining between them. The CDR3 has 13 amino acids. The CDR3 region has the DNA TGCGCCAGCAGTGAGTCCCTCGGGTCACCCCTCCACTTT. Residues: CASSESLGSPLHF.

The chain couples TRBV6-5 to TRBJ1-3, with D possibly being TRBD1 (6 bases). This CDR3 has 14 amino acids. V was cut by 10 bases and J by 2 bases, with 15 bases left in between. Germline V lookup: CDR1 MNHEY, CDR2 SVGAGI. CDR3 region: CATVDYRAGNTIYF. As DNA, the CDR3 is TGTGCCACCGTCGATTACAGGGCTGGAAACACCATATATTTT.

In this sample, this clone turned up once. The V gene is TRBV18, the J gene TRBJ1-2; D unresolved. The CDR3 extends over 14 amino acids. The ends were cut back, 2 bases at V and 4 bases at J, with 11 bases in the middle. CDR1 is KGHSH, CDR2 LQKENI, per germline. CDR3 residues: CASSPGQAAYGYTF. In nucleotides, the CDR3 is TGTGCCAGCTCACCAGGGCAGGCCGCCTATGGCTACACCTTC.

V gene TRBV18 combines with J gene TRBJ2-2; the D gene is possibly TRBD1 (5 bases). Trimming took 5 bases from V and 1 from J, leaving 8 bases between them. Germline V CDR1 and CDR2: KGHSH, LQKENI. This CDR3 is 14 amino acids long. The CDR3 sequence is CASSFQGNTGELFF. In DNA, the CDR3 is TGTGCCAGCTCATTTCAGGGGAACACCGGGGAGCTGTTTTTT.

This clone appeared a single time. The V and J genes are TRBV4-2 and TRBJ2-6, with 8 bases fitting TRBD1. V was pared by 2 bases and J by 0 bases, with 6 bases of the junction left unmatched. The germline V gene encodes CDR1 LGHNA and CDR2 YNFKEQ. The CDR3 consists of 18 residues. As DNA, the CDR3 is TGTGCCAGCAGCCAAATACAGGGGGTTTCCTCTGGGGCCAACGTCCTGACTTTC. Translating gives CASSQIQGVSSGANVLTF.